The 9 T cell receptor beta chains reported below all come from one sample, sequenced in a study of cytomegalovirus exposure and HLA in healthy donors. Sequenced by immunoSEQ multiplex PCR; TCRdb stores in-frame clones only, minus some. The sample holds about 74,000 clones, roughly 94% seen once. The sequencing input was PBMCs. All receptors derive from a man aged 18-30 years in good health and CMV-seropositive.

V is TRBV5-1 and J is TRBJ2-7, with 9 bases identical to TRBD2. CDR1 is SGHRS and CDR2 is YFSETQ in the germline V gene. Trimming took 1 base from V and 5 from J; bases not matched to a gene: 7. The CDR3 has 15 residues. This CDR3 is CASSLLAGGPDEQYF. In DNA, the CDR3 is TGCGCCAGCAGCTTGTTGGCGGGAGGGCCGGACGAGCAGTACTTC.

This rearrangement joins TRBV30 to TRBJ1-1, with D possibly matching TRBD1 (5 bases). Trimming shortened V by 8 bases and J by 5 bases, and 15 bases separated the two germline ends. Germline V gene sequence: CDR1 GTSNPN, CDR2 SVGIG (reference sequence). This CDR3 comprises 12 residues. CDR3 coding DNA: TGTGCCCTGGGCGGGGGGAGAACTGAAGCTTTCTTT. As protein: CALGGGRTEAFF.

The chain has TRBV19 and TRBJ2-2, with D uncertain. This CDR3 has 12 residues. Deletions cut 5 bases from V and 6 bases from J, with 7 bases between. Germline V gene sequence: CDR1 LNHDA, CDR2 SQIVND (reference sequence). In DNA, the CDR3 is TGTGCCAGTAGTTACTTAGCCGGGGAGCTGTTTTTT. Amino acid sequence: CASSYLAGELFF.

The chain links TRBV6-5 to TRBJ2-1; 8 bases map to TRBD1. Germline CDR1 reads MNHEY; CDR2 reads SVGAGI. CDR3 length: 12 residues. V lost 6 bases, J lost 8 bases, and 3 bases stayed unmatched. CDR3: CASSQQGDEQFF. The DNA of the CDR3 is TGTGCCAGCAGCCAACAGGGGGATGAGCAGTTCTTC.

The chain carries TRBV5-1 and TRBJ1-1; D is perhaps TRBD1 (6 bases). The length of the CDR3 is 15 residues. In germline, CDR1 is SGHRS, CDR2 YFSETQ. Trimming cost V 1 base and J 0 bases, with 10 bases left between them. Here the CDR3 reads CASSLRQGLNTEAFF. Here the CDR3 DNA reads TGCGCCAGCAGCTTGAGGCAGGGGCTGAACACTGAAGCTTTCTTT.

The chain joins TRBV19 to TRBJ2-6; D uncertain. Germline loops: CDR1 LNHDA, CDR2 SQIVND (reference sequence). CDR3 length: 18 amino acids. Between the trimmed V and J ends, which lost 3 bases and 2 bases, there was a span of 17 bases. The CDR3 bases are TGTGCCAGTAGTATGTTCGGCCAGGATTATCCTGGGGCCAACGTCCTGACTTTC. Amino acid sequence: CASSMFGQDYPGANVLTF.

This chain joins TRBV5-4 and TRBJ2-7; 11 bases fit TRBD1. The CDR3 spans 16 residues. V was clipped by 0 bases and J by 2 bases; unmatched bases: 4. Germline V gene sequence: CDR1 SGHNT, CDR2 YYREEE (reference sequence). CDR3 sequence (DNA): TGTGCCAGCAGCTTGGGGGTGGGACAGGGGGCCTACGAGCAGTACTTC. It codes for CASSLGVGQGAYEQYF.

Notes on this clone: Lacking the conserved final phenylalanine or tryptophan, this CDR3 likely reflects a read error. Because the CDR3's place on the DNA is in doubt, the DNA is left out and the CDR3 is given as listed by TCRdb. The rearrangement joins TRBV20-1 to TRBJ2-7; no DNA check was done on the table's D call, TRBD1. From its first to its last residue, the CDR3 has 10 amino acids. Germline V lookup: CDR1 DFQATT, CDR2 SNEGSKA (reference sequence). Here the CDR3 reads CSALSTGGVL.

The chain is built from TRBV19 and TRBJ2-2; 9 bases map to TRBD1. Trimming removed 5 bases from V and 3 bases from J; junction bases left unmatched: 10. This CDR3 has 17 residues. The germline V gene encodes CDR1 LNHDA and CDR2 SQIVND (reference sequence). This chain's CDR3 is CASSPIAGTGYTGELFF. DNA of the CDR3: TGTGCCAGTAGTCCTATTGCCGGGACAGGGTACACCGGGGAGCTGTTTTTT.